This T cell receptor beta chain was recovered during a study of control samples from healthy donors and cancer patients. Profiled with immunoSEQ multiplex PCR; TCRdb holds only in-frame clones, not every one. The table shows 76,000 or so clones, with roughly nine tenths occurring only once. The CDR3 runs 15 residues. The germline V and J ends were trimmed by 2 bases and 0 bases, with 11 bases remaining between them. In germline, CDR1 is SGHNT, CDR2 YYREEE (reference sequence). The source of this sequence is a woman between 50 and 59 years old with colorectal cancer. The sequenced sample consisted of PBMCs. The genes are TRBV5-4 and TRBJ2-5; possibly TRBD1 or TRBD2 for D (5 bases each). The CDR3 here is CASSLIGGNQETQYF. The DNA of the CDR3 is TGTGCCAGCAGCTTAATTGGGGGTAACCAAGAGACCCAGTACTTC.